The 10 T cell receptor beta chains below come from one sample, sequenced in a study of T cells in women clearing cervical HPV infection. Profiled with immunoSEQ multiplex PCR; TCRdb holds only in-frame clones, not every one. Recorded here are around 35,000 clones; the top ten clones represent around 1.7%. Sequencing was carried out using blood buffy coat. These receptor sequences come from a woman aged 18 to 75 with a cervical HPV16 infection that either progressed to CIN3+ or cleared (not recorded which).

Regarding this clone: The read is 3 residues too short to cover the CDR3 end, so that end is filled in from the germline J gene. The rearrangement uses TRBV27 and TRBJ2-5; possible D gene TRBD2, 6 bases. CDR3 size: 16 residues. CDR1 and CDR2 (germline): MNHEY, SMNVEV (reference sequence). Deletions cut 4 bases from V and 5 bases from J, with 20 bases between. The part of the CDR3 DNA that was read is TGTGCCAGCAGTTCAACGGGGGTTCTGAGATGGGAGACC. Residues: CASSSTGVLRWET. The whole CDR3 reads CASSSTGVLRWETQYF.

As for this clone: The CDR3 end falls 3 residues outside the read, so it is completed with the germline J gene. The chain has TRBV19 and TRBJ2-7, with TRBD1 as a possible D gene (6 bases). V was trimmed by 5 bases and J by 0 bases, leaving 14 bases between them. CDR3 length equals 15 residues. Germline CDR1 is LNHDA and CDR2 is SQIVND (reference sequence). CDR3 in amino acids: CASSAQGRSSYEQYF. Partial CDR3 DNA: TGTGCCAGTAGTGCACAGGGAAGGAGCTCCTACGAG.

Worth noting for this clone: The read stops 3 residues short of the end of the CDR3; the missing end is completed from the germline J gene. The gene calls are TRBV12-3 or TRBV12-4 and TRBJ2-6; 8 bases agree with TRBD1. J was trimmed by 1 base and V by 6 bases; bases with no gene match: 2. The CDR3 is 15 amino acids. The CDR3 sequence: CASRTGGSGANVLTF. CDR3 DNA (partial): TGTGCCAGCAGAACAGGGGGGTCTGGGGCCAACGTC.

In the case of this clone: The read finishes 3 residues shy of the CDR3 end, and the germline J gene is used to complete it. The chain joins TRBV5-1 to TRBJ2-3, with D unclear. The CDR3 totals 15 residues. CDR1 is SGHRS, CDR2 YFSETQ, per germline. V was clipped by 0 bases and J by 1 base, with 9 bases between them. The covered CDR3 bases are TGCGCCAGCAGCTTGGGTCGGTCCGGCACAGATACG. This sequence encodes CASSLGRSGTDT. The entire CDR3 protein reads CASSLGRSGTDTQYF.

On this clone: Read sequence stops 3 residues before the CDR3 end, and the germline J gene provides the missing end. V usage is TRBV2 and J usage is TRBJ1-4; 7 nucleotides match TRBD1. The V gene's germline CDR1 is SNHLY and CDR2 FYNNEI. CDR3 length: 16 residues. With 6 bases clipped from V and 2 bases from J, the junction kept 9 bases outside the gene matches. The DNA read from the CDR3 is TGTGCCAGCAGCCGGGACAGCGTATCGACTAATGAAAAA. Translation: CASSRDSVSTNEK. The whole CDR3 reads CASSRDSVSTNEKLFF.

As for this clone: The CDR3 end is not reached by the read, which stops 3 residues before it; the germline J gene fills it in. The chain joins TRBV7-9 to TRBJ2-7; D possibly corresponds to TRBD1 (6 bases). V lost 6 bases to trimming and J lost 0 bases, with 12 bases between them. Germline V gives CDR1 SEHNR, CDR2 FQNEAQ (reference sequence). CDR3 size: 14 residues. The CDR3 bases that were read are TGTGCCAGCAGTCACCGGGACAACTCCTACGAG. This translates into CASSHRDNSYE. The whole CDR3 protein reads CASSHRDNSYEQYF.

Of note for this clone: The CDR3 end lies 3 residues beyond the end of the read and is filled in from the germline J gene. Distinct nucleotide sequences in the sample also encode this CDR3. The chain links TRBV16 to TRBJ1-3; D is perhaps TRBD1 (5 bases). Trimming left V 2 bases short and J 0 bases short, with 14 bases between. This CDR3 is 17 amino acids long. The germline gives CDR1 KGHSY, CDR2 FQNENV. The CDR3 loop is CASSQTQQDFSGNTIYF. The sequenced CDR3 bases are TGTGCCAGCAGCCAAACCCAACAGGATTTCTCTGGAAACACC.

In regard to this clone: Sequencing ends 3 residues short of the CDR3 end; the germline J gene provides the rest. The chain employs TRBV7-3 and TRBJ2-1; no firm D call. This CDR3 comprises 13 residues. Germline CDR1 and CDR2: SGHTA and FQGTGA. With 3 bases removed from V and 6 bases from J, the gap between germline ends came to 9 bases. This CDR3 is CASSLQVPNEQFF. Partial CDR3 DNA: TGTGCCAGCAGCTTGCAGGTCCCCAATGAG. Full variable domain (remainder filled in from reference TRBV7-3 and TRBJ2-1): GAGVSQTPSNKVTEKGKYVELRCDPISGHTALYWYRQSLGQGPEFLIYFQGTGAADDSGLPNDRFFAVRPEGSVSTLKIQRTERGDSAVYLCASSLQVPNEQFFGPGTRLTVL.

On this clone itself: Sequencing ends 3 residues short of the CDR3 end; the germline J gene provides the rest. This chain uses TRBV20-1 with TRBJ2-3; 10 nucleotides agree with TRBD2. The CDR3 totals 16 residues. Germline CDR1 reads DFQATT; CDR2 reads SNEGSKA (reference sequence). The CDR3: CSARGGSGGLQETQYF. The covered CDR3 bases are TGCAGTGCTAGAGGAGGTAGCGGGGGGCTCCAAGAGACG.

On this clone: At one boundary the junction diverges from the germline segment, which might be a read error. The CDR3 DNA, read in part, is TGTGCCATCAGTGAGCCCCGAGGACAGGGGGCAGAGACG. Amino acids: CAISEPRGQGAET. The whole CDR3 sequence is CAISEPRGQGAETQYF. The chain couples TRBV10-3 to TRBJ2-3; TRBD1 aligns across 11 bases. The CDR3 end lies 3 residues beyond the end of the read and is filled in from the germline J gene. CDR1 is ENHRY, CDR2 SYGVKD, per germline. The CDR3 spans 16 residues.